This paragraph covers one T cell receptor beta chain sequence. The data stem from a study of blood T cell repertoires in COVID-19. Looking at the study overall: The United States, Italy and Spain supplied acute and convalescent COVID-19 samples. Sample material is recorded as cDNA or gDNA derived from T cells, B-cell-depleted T cells, or PBMCs.

The germline V gene has CDR1 SEHNR and CDR2 FQNEAQ (reference sequence). CDR3 length equals 14 residues. V shed 5 bases, J shed 5 bases, and the junction held 6 bases outside the gene matches. Study processing details: The authors estimated nucleated cell counts from reference gene primer amplification. This table comes from immunoSEQ multiplex PCR, and its TCRdb copy is limited to in-frame clones, with some not included. Clone size and V and J calls were adopted from that table, with D and trimming inferred from the DNA. The data contain roughly 260,000 clones, about nine tenths of them singletons. The sample was peripheral blood. The TCR originated in a woman between 40 and 50 years old with acute or convalescent COVID-19. The V and J genes are TRBV7-9 and TRBJ2-5, with TRBD2 matching over 9 bases. The CDR3 DNA is TGTGCCAGCAGCCGGGGACTAGCTTTGGAGACCCAGTACTTC. This sequence encodes CASSRGLALETQYF.